The clone carrying this TCR beta chain was recorded only once. These data are taken from a study of blood T cell repertoires in COVID-19. Study information: T cells, B-cell-depleted T cells, or PBMCs provided the cDNA or gDNA that served as material.

The V end lost 4 bases, the J end lost 5 bases, and 15 bases lay between the germline ends. Germline V lookup: CDR1 SGHRS, CDR2 YFSETQ. This CDR3 comprises 14 residues. Authors' methods: Nucleated cell number was recorded as an estimate derived from reference gene primer amplification. Sequencing was performed with immunoSEQ multiplex PCR; in TCRdb, only in-frame clones are kept and a portion is missing. V, J and clone size were drawn from that table, and D and trimming were deduced from the DNA. The sample records around 200,000 clones, roughly nine tenths being singletons. Seattle patient enrollment occurred during active infection, with longitudinal follow-up thereafter.

The clonotype was recovered from a woman in her sixties or seventies with COVID-19, enrolled during active disease. The V and J genes are TRBV5-1 and TRBJ1-1; D unclear. Sample: peripheral blood. CDR3: CASSGLPPGTEAFF. The CDR3 nucleotides read TGCGCCAGCAGCGGACTGCCGCCGGGGACTGAAGCTTTCTTT.